This TCR beta chain was captured in a study of blood T cell repertoires in COVID-19. Study-level background: There were acute and convalescent COVID-19 samples, and they came from the United States, Italy and Spain.

Original handling: Amplified reference gene primers provided the basis for estimating nucleated cell counts. Here immunoSEQ multiplex PCR was the method, and the copy in TCRdb shows in-frame clones only, minus some. For V, J and clone size, that table is used; D and trimming come from the DNA. The sample records approximately 120,000 clones, 88% being singletons. Per germline, CDR1 SGHRS and CDR2 YFSETQ. V trimming: 3 bases; J trimming: 2 bases; junction bases outside the gene matches: 9. CDR3 length: 18 residues. The sequence came from a human donor in a cohort sampled during active COVID-19. The material sequenced was peripheral blood. V gene TRBV5-1 combines with J gene TRBJ2-2; 11 bases line up with TRBD2. CDR3 sequence: CASSWGPGTSGNTGELFF. Here the CDR3 DNA reads TGCGCCAGCAGCTGGGGACCGGGGACTAGCGGCAACACCGGGGAGCTGTTTTTT.